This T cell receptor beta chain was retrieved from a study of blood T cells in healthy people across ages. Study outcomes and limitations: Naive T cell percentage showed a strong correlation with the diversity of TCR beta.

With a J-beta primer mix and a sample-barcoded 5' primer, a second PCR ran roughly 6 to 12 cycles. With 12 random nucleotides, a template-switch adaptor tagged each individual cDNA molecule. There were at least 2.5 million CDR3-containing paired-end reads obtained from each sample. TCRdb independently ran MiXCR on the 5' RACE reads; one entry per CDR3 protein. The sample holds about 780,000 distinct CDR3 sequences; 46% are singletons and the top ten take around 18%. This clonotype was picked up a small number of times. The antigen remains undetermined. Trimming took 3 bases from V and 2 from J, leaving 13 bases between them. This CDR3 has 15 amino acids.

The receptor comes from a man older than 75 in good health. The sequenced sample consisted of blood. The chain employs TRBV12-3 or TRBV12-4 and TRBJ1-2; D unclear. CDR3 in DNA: TGTGCCAGCAGTTTTAATGGTCGAAGGAACTATGGCTACACCTTC. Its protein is CASSFNGRRNYGYTF.